This T cell receptor beta chain was captured by sequencing in a study of cytomegalovirus exposure and HLA in healthy donors. It was with 60 Vbeta and 13 Jbeta primers that the PCR ran. Sequenced by immunoSEQ multiplex PCR; TCRdb stores in-frame clones only, minus some. This sample yields 60,000 to 80,000 clones, of which about 78% are seen a single time; 2.5% to 3.5% belongs to the top ten. The CDR3 runs 15 residues. Germline values: CDR1 SGHNT, CDR2 YYREEE (reference sequence). V lost 2 bases to trimming and J lost 0 bases, with 9 bases between them. The rearrangement uses TRBV5-4 and TRBJ2-1; D remains ambiguous. This sequence was found in a girl aged 5 to 17 in good health and CMV-seropositive. The sample taken for sequencing was PBMCs. The CDR3 DNA is TGTGCCAGCAGCTTTGACATCAGCTCCTACAATGAGCAGTTCTTC. This translates into CASSFDISSYNEQFF.